The clone carrying this T cell receptor (beta chain) was counted only a few times. Its specificity is unknown. The data stem from a study of somatic mutations in cytotoxic T cells in rheumatoid arthritis. Across the whole study: Flow cytometry sorted some V beta antibody-stained T-cell populations to nearly 100% purity, V beta1+ cells among them being sequenced for TCRB. General observations from the study: Rising age went with increasing CD8+ clonality in rheumatoid arthritis patients; healthy controls showed no such increase.

Using immunoSEQ multiplex PCR, the repertoire was profiled, and TCRdb retains in-frame clones only, with some absent. Of 13,000 or so clones listed, about three quarters are singletons. After CD4+ and CD8+ cells were isolated by positive magnetic bead selection, their purity was checked by flow cytometry. Germline trimming cut 1 base from V and 0 bases from J; bases unmatched to any gene: 6. CDR1 and CDR2 from the germline V gene are SGHVS and FQNEAQ. This CDR3 region has 18 residues. Sequencing was carried out using CD8+ T cells sorted from blood. This sequence originates from an adult with rheumatoid arthritis. The J gene is TRBJ2-2, the V gene TRBV7-8; TRBD2 agrees at 9 bases. CDR3 nucleotides: TGTGCCAGCAGCTTAGTTCGTAGCGGGAGATCGAACACCGGGGAGCTGTTTTTT. This gives the protein CASSLVRSGRSNTGELFF.